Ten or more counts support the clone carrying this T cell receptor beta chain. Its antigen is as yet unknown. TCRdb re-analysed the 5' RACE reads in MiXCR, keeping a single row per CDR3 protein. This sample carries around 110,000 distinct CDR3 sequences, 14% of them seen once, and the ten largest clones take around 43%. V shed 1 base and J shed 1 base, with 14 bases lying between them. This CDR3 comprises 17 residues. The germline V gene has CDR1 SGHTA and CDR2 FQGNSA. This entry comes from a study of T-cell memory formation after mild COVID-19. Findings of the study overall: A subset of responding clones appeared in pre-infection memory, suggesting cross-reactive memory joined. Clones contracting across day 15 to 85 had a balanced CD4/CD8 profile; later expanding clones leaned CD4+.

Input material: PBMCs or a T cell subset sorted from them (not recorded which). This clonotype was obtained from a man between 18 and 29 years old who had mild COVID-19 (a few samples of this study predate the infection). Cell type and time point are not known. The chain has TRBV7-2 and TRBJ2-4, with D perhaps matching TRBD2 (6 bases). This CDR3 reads CASSLEFGDSAKNIQYF. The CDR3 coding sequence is TGTGCCAGCAGCTTAGAGTTTGGGGACTCGGCCAAAAACATTCAGTACTTC.